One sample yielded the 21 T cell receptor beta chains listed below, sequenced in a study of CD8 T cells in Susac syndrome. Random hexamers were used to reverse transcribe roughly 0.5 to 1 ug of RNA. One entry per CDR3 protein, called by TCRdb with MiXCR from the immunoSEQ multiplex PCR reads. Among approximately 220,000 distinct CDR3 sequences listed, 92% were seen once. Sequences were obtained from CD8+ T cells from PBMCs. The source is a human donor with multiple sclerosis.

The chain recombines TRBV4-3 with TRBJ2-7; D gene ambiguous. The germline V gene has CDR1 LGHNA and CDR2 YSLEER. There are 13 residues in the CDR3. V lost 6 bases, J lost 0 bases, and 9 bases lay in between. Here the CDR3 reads CASSLTHSYEQYF. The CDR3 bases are TGCGCCAGCAGTCTGACGCACTCCTACGAGCAGTACTTC.

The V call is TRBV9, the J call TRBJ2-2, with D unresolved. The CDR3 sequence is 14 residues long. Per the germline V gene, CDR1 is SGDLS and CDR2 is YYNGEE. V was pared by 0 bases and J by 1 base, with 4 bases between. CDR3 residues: CASSVGGNTGELFF. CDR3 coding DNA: TGTGCCAGCAGCGTAGGCGGGAACACCGGGGAGCTGTTTTTT.

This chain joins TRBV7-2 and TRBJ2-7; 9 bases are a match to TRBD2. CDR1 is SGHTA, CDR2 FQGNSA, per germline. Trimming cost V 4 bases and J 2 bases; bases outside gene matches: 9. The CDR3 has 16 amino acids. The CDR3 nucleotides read TGTGCCAGCAGCTCCCTAACTAGCGGGTGGCCCTACGAGCAGTACTTC. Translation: CASSSLTSGWPYEQYF.

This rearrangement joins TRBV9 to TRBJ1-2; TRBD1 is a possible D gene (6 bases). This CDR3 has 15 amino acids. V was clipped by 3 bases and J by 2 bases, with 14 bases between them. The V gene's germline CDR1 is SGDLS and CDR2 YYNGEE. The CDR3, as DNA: TGTGCCAGCAGCGAGGGCCGGACAGAGAACTATGGCTACACCTTC. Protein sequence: CASSEGRTENYGYTF.

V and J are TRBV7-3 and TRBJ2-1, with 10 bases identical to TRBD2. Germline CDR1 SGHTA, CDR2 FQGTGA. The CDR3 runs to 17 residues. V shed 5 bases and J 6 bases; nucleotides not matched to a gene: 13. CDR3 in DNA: TGTGCCAGCAGCGCCCTAACTAGCGGGGCCATCACCAATGAGCAGTTCTTC. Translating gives CASSALTSGAITNEQFF.

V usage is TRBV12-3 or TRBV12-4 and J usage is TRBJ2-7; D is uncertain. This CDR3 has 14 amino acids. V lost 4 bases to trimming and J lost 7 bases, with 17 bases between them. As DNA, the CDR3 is TGTGCCAGCAGTTCCGCAGGCCCTGGATCAGAGCAGTACTTC. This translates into CASSSAGPGSEQYF.

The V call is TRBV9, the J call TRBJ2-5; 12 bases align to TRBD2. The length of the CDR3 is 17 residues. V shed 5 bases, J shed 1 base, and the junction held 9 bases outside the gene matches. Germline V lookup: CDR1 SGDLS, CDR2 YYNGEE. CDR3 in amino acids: CASSPSGGASGQETQYF. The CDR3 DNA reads TGTGCCAGCAGTCCTAGCGGGGGGGCTTCGGGCCAAGAGACCCAGTACTTC.

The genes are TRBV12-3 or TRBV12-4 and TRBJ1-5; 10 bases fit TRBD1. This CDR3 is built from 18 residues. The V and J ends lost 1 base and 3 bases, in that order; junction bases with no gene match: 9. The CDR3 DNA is TGTGCCAGCAGTTTAGAGGGGTGGGGGACAGGGGCCAATCAGCCCCAGCATTTT. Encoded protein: CASSLEGWGTGANQPQHF.

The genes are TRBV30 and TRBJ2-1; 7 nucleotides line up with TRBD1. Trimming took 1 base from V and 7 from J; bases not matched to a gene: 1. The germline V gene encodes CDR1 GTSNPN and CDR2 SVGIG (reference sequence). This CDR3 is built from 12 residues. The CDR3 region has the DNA TGTGCCTGGAGTGAACAGGGGAATGAGCAGTTCTTC. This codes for CAWSEQGNEQFF.

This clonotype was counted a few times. The CDR3 DNA follows: TGTGCCAGCAGTTATGGGACGACTTACGAGCAGTACTTC. As protein: CASSYGTTYEQYF. The chain employs TRBV6-6 and TRBJ2-7; tentatively, D is TRBD1 or TRBD2 (5 bases each). V lost 3 bases to trimming and J lost 4 bases, with 10 bases between them. This CDR3 has 13 residues. Germline V gives CDR1 MNHNY, CDR2 SVGAGI (reference sequence).

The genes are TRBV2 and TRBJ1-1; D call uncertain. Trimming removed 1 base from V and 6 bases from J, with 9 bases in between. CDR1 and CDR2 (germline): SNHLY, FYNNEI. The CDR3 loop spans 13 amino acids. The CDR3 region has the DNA TGTGCCAGCAGTGAAGGTGTGGGCGCTGAAGCTTTCTTT. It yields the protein CASSEGVGAEAFF.

The CDR3 bases are TGTGCCATCAACACCCTGGAGGGGAATCGGTACGAGCAGTACTTC. This sequence encodes CAINTLEGNRYEQYF. The V gene is TRBV10-3, the J gene TRBJ2-7; D is perhaps TRBD2 (6 bases). Per the germline V gene, CDR1 is ENHRY and CDR2 is SYGVKD. The CDR3 consists of 15 residues. The V end was cut by 7 bases, the J end by 4 bases, with 20 bases between.

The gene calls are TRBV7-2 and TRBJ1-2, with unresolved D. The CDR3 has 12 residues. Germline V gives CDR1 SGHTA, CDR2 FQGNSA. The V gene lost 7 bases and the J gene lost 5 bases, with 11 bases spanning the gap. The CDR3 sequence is CASMWVGYGYTF. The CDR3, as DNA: TGTGCCAGCATGTGGGTGGGTTATGGCTACACCTTC.

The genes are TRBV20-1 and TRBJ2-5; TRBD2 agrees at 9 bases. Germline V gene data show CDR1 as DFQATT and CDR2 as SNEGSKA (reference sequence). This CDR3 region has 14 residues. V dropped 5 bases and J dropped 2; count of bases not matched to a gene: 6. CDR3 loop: CSAPLAGPQETQYF. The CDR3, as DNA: TGCAGTGCTCCCCTAGCGGGGCCGCAAGAGACCCAGTACTTC.

The CDR3 loop reads CASTGGSNEQFF. The CDR3 DNA sequence: TGTGCCAGCACGGGCGGGAGCAATGAGCAGTTCTTC. This rearrangement joins TRBV27 to TRBJ2-1, with 7 bases identical to TRBD2. The CDR3 sequence is 12 residues long. Germline CDR1 reads MNHEY; CDR2 reads SMNVEV (reference sequence). J was trimmed by 6 bases and V by 7 bases; bases with no gene match: 3.

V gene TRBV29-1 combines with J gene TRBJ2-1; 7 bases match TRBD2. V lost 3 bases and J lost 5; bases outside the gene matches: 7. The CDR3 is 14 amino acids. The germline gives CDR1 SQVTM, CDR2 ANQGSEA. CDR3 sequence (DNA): TGCAGCGTTGAGGCGGCGGGAGTTCACAATGAGCAGTTCTTC. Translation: CSVEAAGVHNEQFF.

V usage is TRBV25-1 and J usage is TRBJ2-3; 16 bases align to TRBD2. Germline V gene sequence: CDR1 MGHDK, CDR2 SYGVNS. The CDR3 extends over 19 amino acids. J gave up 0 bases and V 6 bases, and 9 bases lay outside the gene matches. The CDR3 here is CASRAEGLAGGPSTDTQYF. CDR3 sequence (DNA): TGTGCCAGCAGGGCGGAGGGACTAGCGGGGGGGCCGAGCACAGATACGCAGTATTTT.

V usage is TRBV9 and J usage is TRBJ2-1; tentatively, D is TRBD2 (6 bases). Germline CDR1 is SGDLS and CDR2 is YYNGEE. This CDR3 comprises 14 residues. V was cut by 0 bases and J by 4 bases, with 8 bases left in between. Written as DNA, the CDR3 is TGTGCCAGCAGCGTAGGAGGAGGGTACAATGAGCAGTTCTTC. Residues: CASSVGGGYNEQFF.

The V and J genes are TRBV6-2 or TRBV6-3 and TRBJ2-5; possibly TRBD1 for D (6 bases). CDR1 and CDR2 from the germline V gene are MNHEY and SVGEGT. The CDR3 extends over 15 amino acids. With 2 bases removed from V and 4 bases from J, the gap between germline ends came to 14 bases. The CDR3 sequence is CASSYTGQWSETQYF. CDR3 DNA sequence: TGTGCCAGCAGTTACACAGGGCAGTGGTCAGAGACCCAGTACTTC.

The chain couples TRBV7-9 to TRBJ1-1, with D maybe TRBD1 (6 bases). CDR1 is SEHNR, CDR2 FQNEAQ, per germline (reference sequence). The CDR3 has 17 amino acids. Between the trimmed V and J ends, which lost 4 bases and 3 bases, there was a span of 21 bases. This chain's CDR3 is CASSSMMHRDEDTEAFF. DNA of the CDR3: TGTGCCAGCAGCTCGATGATGCACAGGGATGAAGACACTGAAGCTTTCTTT.

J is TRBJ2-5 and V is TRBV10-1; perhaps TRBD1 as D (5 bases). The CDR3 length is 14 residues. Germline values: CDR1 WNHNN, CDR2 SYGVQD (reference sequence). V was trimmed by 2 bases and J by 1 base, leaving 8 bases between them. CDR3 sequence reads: CASSEKTVQETQYF. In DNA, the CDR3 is TGCGCCAGCAGTGAGAAGACAGTCCAAGAGACCCAGTACTTC.